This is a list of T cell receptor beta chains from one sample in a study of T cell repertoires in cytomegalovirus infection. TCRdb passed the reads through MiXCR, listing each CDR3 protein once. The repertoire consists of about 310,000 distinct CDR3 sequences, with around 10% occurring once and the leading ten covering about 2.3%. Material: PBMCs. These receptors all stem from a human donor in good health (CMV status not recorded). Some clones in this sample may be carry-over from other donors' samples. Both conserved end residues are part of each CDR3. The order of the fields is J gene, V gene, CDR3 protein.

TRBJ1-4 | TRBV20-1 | CSASINEKLFF
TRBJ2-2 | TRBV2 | CASSEVGQATGELFF
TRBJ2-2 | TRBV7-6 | CASSLGLAAGELFF
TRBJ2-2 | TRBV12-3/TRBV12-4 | CASRGQGENTGELFF
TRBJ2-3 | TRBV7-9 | CASSPSGPSRGRTDTQYF
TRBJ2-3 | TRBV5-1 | CASSPFGMDVGGSTDTQYF
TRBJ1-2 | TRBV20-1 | CARDVSTRAGGDFGYTF
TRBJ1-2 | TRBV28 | CASSLGGRNYGYTF
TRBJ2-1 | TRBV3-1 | CASSPRDNSYNEQFF
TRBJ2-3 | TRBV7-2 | CASKLAGGPDTQYF
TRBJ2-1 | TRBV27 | CASSSLAGYNDEQFF
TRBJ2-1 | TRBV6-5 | CASSSGVEQFF
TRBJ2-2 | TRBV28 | CASSEPGPRELFF
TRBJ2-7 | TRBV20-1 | CSAPGTGSSYEQYF
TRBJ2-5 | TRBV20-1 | CSARPTSGDQETQYF
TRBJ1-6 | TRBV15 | CATSRDRGQLNSPLHF
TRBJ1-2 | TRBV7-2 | CASRHKGALRYGYTF
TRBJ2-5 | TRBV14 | CASSHWTTQETQYF
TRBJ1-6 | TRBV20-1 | CSARVRDRALHLMNSPLHF
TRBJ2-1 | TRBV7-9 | CARTTMGGLNEQFF
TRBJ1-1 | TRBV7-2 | CASSPGGLGAFF
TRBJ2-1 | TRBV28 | CASSNRDSKYNEQFF
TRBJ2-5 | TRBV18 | CASSPGGTAKETQYF
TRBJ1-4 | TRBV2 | CASSHQREKLFF
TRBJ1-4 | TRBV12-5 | CASGFLDRIREKLFF
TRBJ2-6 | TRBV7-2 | CASSFPGPRRDGANVLTF
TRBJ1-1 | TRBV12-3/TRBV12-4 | CASSLSGFEAFF
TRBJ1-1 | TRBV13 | CASSPLGVTEAFF
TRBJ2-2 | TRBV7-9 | CATQLRLAGNTGELFF
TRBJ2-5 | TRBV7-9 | CASSLGGPGEETQYF
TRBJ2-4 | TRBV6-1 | CASSEAGAKNIQYF
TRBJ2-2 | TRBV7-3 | CASSLGAVFGELFF
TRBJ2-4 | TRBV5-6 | CASSLAGGVNIQYF
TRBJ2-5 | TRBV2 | CASSAGQGQTQYF
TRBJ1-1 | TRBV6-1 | CASSEGEWNTEAFF
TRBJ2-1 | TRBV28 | CASSPPNNEQFF
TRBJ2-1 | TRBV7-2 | CASSSYRIEQFF
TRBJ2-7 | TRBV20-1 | CSASVRSNEQYF